This T cell receptor (beta chain) was sequenced during a study of shared clonotypes between healthy human individuals (dated by TCRdb to 2019 to 2021). Background for the entire study: A couple of women and a few men aged 18 to 49 years were included in the cohort. To estimate repertoire size and how much clonotypes are shared between individuals, the study performed deep sequencing of blood TCR repertoires from five healthy adults. To increase sequencing depth and limit assay-specific biases, TCR repertoire library preparation and sequencing were carried out by different laboratories using diverse techniques. Leukapheresis yielded between about 0.85 and 10 billion PBMCs per donor.

V is clipped by 4 bases and J by 4 bases, and the sequence between their germline boundaries is 13 bases long. The germline V gene (reference sequence) supplies CDR1 GTSNPN and CDR2 SVGIG. CDR3 length: 14 amino acids, cysteine to phenylalanine. Left in the record is the CDR3 DNA by itself, 42 bases read in frame from the first base. Using the deep immunoSEQ assay, TCR CDR3 regions were amplified from genomic DNA by multiplex PCR. For each cell subset, the extracted genomic DNA was distributed evenly across all wells of several immunoSEQ 96-well plates, and each plate served as one replicate. For unsorted PBMC, 250 to 300 ng genomic DNA, equal to 30,000 or so T cell genomes, was loaded into each replicate PCR. Genomic DNA from unsorted PBMC was sequenced over ten immunoSEQ deep assay plates. The purified libraries were quantified using a Qubit 3.0 fluorometer, sized with a Bioanalyzer 2100, and then quantified again using the KAPA Library Quantification kit. Every immunoSEQ 96-well plate was sequenced on a dedicated single-read 150-cycle Illumina NextSeq 550 flow cell. The original methods were these. Because only junctional sequences without quality scores were contained in the immunoSEQ output, filtering matching that applied to full-length reads could not be performed. To assign V/J genes and CDR3, sequences were annotated using PyIR, a Python wrapper for IgBLAST v1.9, with IMGT germline references. Reads were filtered out if the reads had weak V/J assignments (E-value above 1e-6), no CDR3, stop codons, out-of-frame junctions, or ambiguous translated residues. V3J clonotypes were defined by identical inferred V gene, J gene, and CDR3 amino acid sequence. Percentage overlap between repertoires was calculated by dividing the number of shared unique clonotypes by the size of the smaller repertoire. RTK rarefaction, the Chao1 estimator, and Recon v2.1 estimates of unobserved clonotypes were used to assess repertoire richness. In TCRdb, the immuneACCESS table is reduced to in-frame sequences with V and J assigned. These tables do not hold every clone; where another copy was compared, an unresolved V gene accounts for under half, and the others remain unexplained. V and J calls plus clone size are reproduced from that table; the DNA served to infer D and trimming. Counted in this sample were 470,000 or so clones; almost 80% of them appeared once. The ten largest make up about 12% of the sample.

Donors were healthy HIV-negative adults with no recently reported acute infections or vaccinations. All donors were Caucasian adults living in Nashville, Tennessee, USA. For unsorted samples, about 85 million PBMCs were counted and genomic DNA was extracted with the QIAamp DNA Blood Mini kit. Blood was collected by leukapheresis, and PBMCs were isolated by Ficoll-Histopaque density gradient centrifugation and then cryopreserved in liquid nitrogen vapor phase. Study-wide findings and limitations: Based on pairwise subsampling, the degree of clonotype sharing among donors was expected to be affected by sequencing depth. The small number of donors limited the genetic and exposure-history diversity represented. Sampling was restricted to blood, and TCR repertoires in tissue are likely to differ from TCR repertoires in blood.

This clone has more than one count but fewer than ten. The clone's antigen remains unknown. The sample holds no much larger clone one base away, and base qualities are not on file. The specimen was PBMCs. The receptor comes from a woman aged 35 to 49 in good health. Some clones in this sample may be carry-over from other donors' samples. The chain links TRBV30 with TRBJ2-2, with the D assignment possibly TRBD1 or TRBD2, given 5 matching bases for each. The nucleotides are TGTGCCTGGACCATCGGGGCCTCCACCGGGGAGCTGTTTTTT. This sequence encodes CAWTIGASTGELFF.